This T cell receptor beta chain emerged from a study of vaccination effects on CD4 cells after COVID-19 (dated by TCRdb to 2021 to 2024). At the level of the whole study: Across the study, the median time from the second dose to post-vaccine sampling was 72 days (range 14 to 241). SARS-CoV-2 spike-specific CD4+ TCR repertoires were compared before and after mRNA vaccination in COVID-19 convalescent patients and in infection-naive vaccine recipients. A total of 10 COVID-19 convalescent patients and a handful of SARS-CoV-2-naive healthy vaccine recipients were included in the full study. Cultures from other donors in the study were sequenced with the Oncomine TCR Beta short-read assay on an Illumina iSeq 100.

The library relied on the immunoSEQ multiplex PCR assay. DNA from the CD4+ T cells that had been cultured and isolated underwent TCR beta CDR3 sequencing. Regarding the original processing steps: Non-productive TCR sequences were removed, reads were trimmed to the CDR3 region, and CDR3s of at least 7 amino acids were retained. Antigen-specific clonotypes were identified with the MANAFEST web app by comparing expansion in peptide wells against reference cultures. To count as positive, a clone had to show expansion at FDR<0.05 compared with the reference and with all other wells, an odds ratio above 5, and a frequency above 0.1% in two replicate wells. Cross-reactive clonotypes were defined as significantly expanded in SARS-CoV-2 spike wells and in at least one common cold coronavirus spike condition. CDR3 similarity was assessed by Levenshtein distance with the stringdist R package, and unrooted trees were built with ape in R 3.6.1. Drawn from immuneACCESS, this table holds only the in-frame rearrangements with V and J called that TCRdb kept. Clones are partly lost; checked studies trace under half to an unresolved V gene and leave the rest unexplained. V and J calls plus clone size are reproduced from that table; the DNA served to infer D and trimming. The sample data list 30,000 to 40,000 clones, and 55% to 75% of these were observed just once. In total, the top ten clones hold roughly 12% of the sample.

Turning to this clone: Its antigen target is currently unknown. Within one base of it there is no much larger clone, and no base qualities were kept.

To identify antigen-specific CD4+ T cell clonotypes by their expansion, the ViraFEST assay first stimulated PBMC with viral peptide pools and then applied TCR sequencing. After 10 to 11 days of culture, CD4+ T cells were isolated with the EasySep CD4+ T cell isolation kit. Each participant received two doses of an mRNA SARS-CoV-2 vaccine, either BNT162b2 or mRNA-1273. The absence of prior SARS-CoV-2 infection in healthy vaccine recipients was confirmed by negative nucleocapsid antibodies before and after vaccination. Each well held 1.5 million to 2.5 million PBMC cultured in IMDM containing 5% human AB serum, 10 IU/ml IL-2 and gentamicin, along with 8 to 10 ug/ml peptides. On days 3 and 7, half of the culture medium was replaced with fresh IL-2-containing medium. Each peptide stimulation condition was cultured in triplicate wells unless otherwise noted. Using Ficoll-Paque Plus gradient centrifugation, PBMC were separated from whole blood and then either used fresh or cryopreserved at -140C. The overlapping peptide pools covered the spike proteins of SARS-CoV-2 and of the common cold coronaviruses HCoV-NL63, HCoV-OC43 and HCoV-229E. The QIAamp micro DNA kit was used to extract genomic DNA from the cultured CD4+ T cells.

CDR3 length: 14 amino acids, cysteine to phenylalanine. The CDR3 DNA has 42 bases and is translated from base 1. V loses 0 bases, J loses 6 bases, and the germline ends lie 9 bases apart. Sequences SGHDN (CDR1) and FVKESK (CDR2) are obtained from the germline V gene. What the research found in general, with its limitations: Only a small number of convalescent patients were included, and no early post-infection timepoints were available, which limited the study. Both infection-induced and vaccine-induced clones contracted markedly at late post-vaccination timepoints, which is consistent with waning T cell responses. In healthy vaccine recipients, vaccine-induced clones were almost all SARS-CoV-2 mono-reactive, with only 1 of 255 cross-reactive with common cold coronaviruses.

The chain employs TRBV14 and TRBJ2-1; TRBD2 might be the D gene, on 5 matching bases. This sequence was found in a human donor who received a COVID-19 vaccine. The source material was CD4+ T cells from PBMCs cultured with HCoV-229E spike peptides, sampled after COVID-19 vaccination. The sample's cell subset or site label, decoded: HCoV-229E spike overlapping peptide pool stimulation. The CDR3 has the sequence CASSQEYEGNEQFF. The DNA reads TGTGCCAGCAGCCAAGAGTACGAGGGCAATGAGCAGTTCTTC.